A single sample gave rise to the 16 T cell receptor beta chains below, sequenced in a study of CD8+ T cells in alopecia areata. As the sequencing template, cDNA was produced by extracting RNA and reverse transcribing it. Generated by immunoSEQ multiplex PCR, the TCRdb table keeps only in-frame clones and is missing some. The sample has 90,000 to 150,000 clones; approximately 53% are singletons. The treatment here: oral pan-JAK inhibitor, 5-10 mg twice daily. The input for sequencing was CD4+ T cells sorted from blood, taken at week 4, from a patient treated with tofacitinib. These receptors came from a human donor with alopecia areata.

On this clone itself: Other DNA sequences from this sample encode an identical CDR3 as well. The chain joins TRBV30 to TRBJ1-5; D is ambiguous. Per germline, CDR1 GTSNPN and CDR2 SVGIG (reference sequence). The CDR3 is made up of 13 amino acids. V dropped 1 base and J dropped 2 bases, with 6 bases sitting between them. DNA of the CDR3: TGTGCCTGGAGTGAGCGGGGCAATCAGCCCCAGCATTTT. Amino acid sequence: CAWSERGNQPQHF.

Concerning this clone: Within the sample, other DNA sequences also encode this same CDR3. Here the CDR3 reads CSAGTGNTEAFF. As DNA, the CDR3 is TGCAGCGCCGGGACAGGGAACACTGAAGCTTTCTTT. This chain joins TRBV29-1 and TRBJ1-1, with 8 bases that match TRBD1. The germline CDR1 and CDR2 sequences are SQVTM and ANQGSEA. The CDR3 runs to 12 residues. Unmatched junction bases numbered 2, after V lost 7 bases and J lost 1 base.

This rearrangement joins TRBV30 to TRBJ2-7; a weak D match, TRBD1 (5 bases). Trimming removed 2 bases at V and 4 bases at J, with 6 bases between. The CDR3 extends over 11 amino acids. CDR1 and CDR2 (germline): GTSNPN, SVGIG (reference sequence). The CDR3 DNA reads TGTGCCTGGAGTAGGGGTTACGAGCAGTACTTC. Translated, it gives CAWSRGYEQYF.

J is TRBJ1-5 and V is TRBV30; a weak D match, TRBD1 (6 bases). Trimming took 2 bases from V and 5 from J, leaving 10 bases between them. Germline lookup yields CDR1 GTSNPN and CDR2 SVGIG (reference sequence). CDR3 length: 13 residues. CDR3: CAWSQGSDQPQHF. The CDR3 DNA reads TGTGCCTGGAGTCAGGGGAGTGATCAGCCCCAGCATTTT.

This chain uses TRBV30 with TRBJ1-5, with D possibly being TRBD1 (5 bases). Germline CDR1 reads GTSNPN; CDR2 reads SVGIG (reference sequence). The V end was cut by 4 bases, the J end by 2 bases, with 9 bases between. This CDR3 comprises 13 residues. The CDR3 coding sequence is TGTGCCTGGAATGGGGGAGGCAATCAGCCCCAGCATTTT. This encodes CAWNGGGNQPQHF. Filled out from reference TRBV30 and TRBJ1-5, the complete variable domain reads SQTIHQWPATLVQPVGSPLSLECTVEGTSNPNLYWYRQAAGRGLQLLFYSVGIGQISSEVPQNLSASRPQDRQFILSSKKLLLSDSGFYLCAWNGGGNQPQHFGDGTRLSIL.

The rearrangement uses TRBV11-3 and TRBJ2-7; 10 bases match TRBD1. Trimming cost V 6 bases and J 5 bases; bases outside gene matches: 7. The CDR3 runs to 14 residues. Germline assignment: CDR1 SGHNT and CDR2 YENEEA. The DNA of the CDR3 is TGTGCCAGCAGTAGACCGGGACAGGGGAACGAGCAGTACTTC. Amino acids: CASSRPGQGNEQYF.

The chain links TRBV7-6 to TRBJ2-5, with 8 positions matching TRBD2. This CDR3 is built from 17 residues. Looked up from germline, CDR1 is SGHVS and CDR2 is FNYEAQ. Unmatched junction bases numbered 12, after V lost 1 base and J lost 5 bases. The CDR3 loop reads CASSLVASGSPRETQYF. The DNA for the CDR3 is TGTGCCAGCAGCTTAGTCGCTAGCGGGTCCCCCAGGGAGACCCAGTACTTC.

This chain uses TRBV29-1 with TRBJ2-7, with D perhaps TRBD2 (6 bases). The V and J ends lost 4 bases and 2 bases respectively, with 9 bases between them. The CDR3 is made up of 12 amino acids. Germline CDR1 is SQVTM and CDR2 is ANQGSEA. CDR3 sequence: CSVVPGAYEQYF. The CDR3, as DNA: TGCAGCGTTGTTCCGGGAGCCTACGAGCAGTACTTC.

The chain is built from TRBV25-1 and TRBJ1-2; D gene ambiguous. From germline, CDR1 is MGHDK and CDR2 SYGVNS. This CDR3 comprises 12 residues. Trimming removed 2 bases at V and 7 bases at J, with 8 bases between. The CDR3: CASSEGGLGYTF. For the CDR3, the DNA is TGTGCCAGCAGTGAAGGCGGGCTTGGCTACACCTTC.

The V gene is TRBV2, the J gene TRBJ2-1; TRBD2 might be the D (6 bases). V was pared by 8 bases and J by 3 bases, with 11 bases between. Germline V gene sequence: CDR1 SNHLY, CDR2 FYNNEI. This CDR3 is 13 amino acids long. For the CDR3, the DNA is TGTGCCAGCGGAGGGACTTTCTACAATGAGCAGTTCTTC. Its protein is CASGGTFYNEQFF.

The rearrangement links TRBV29-1 to TRBJ2-7; 8 positions match TRBD2. The CDR3 has 14 amino acids. Unmatched junction bases numbered 5, after V lost 0 bases and J lost 4 bases. Per germline, CDR1 SQVTM and CDR2 ANQGSEA. CDR3 DNA: TGCAGCGTTGAAGATCCGGGGACTAGATACGAGCAGTACTTC. Its translation: CSVEDPGTRYEQYF.

This clone showed up just a few times. CDR3 protein: CASTRDNSNTEAFF. The CDR3 DNA follows: TGTGCCAGCACTCGGGACAACTCCAACACTGAAGCTTTCTTT. This chain joins TRBV6-5 and TRBJ1-1; possible D gene TRBD1, 6 bases. V lost 7 bases, J lost 2 bases, and 14 bases lay in between. The CDR3 contains 14 residues. Germline V gives CDR1 MNHEY, CDR2 SVGAGI.

The rearrangement links TRBV7-8 to TRBJ1-5; D not certain. With 0 bases removed from V and 0 bases from J, the gap between germline ends came to 3 bases. CDR1 is SGHVS, CDR2 FQNEAQ, per germline. CDR3 length: 14 residues. The CDR3, as DNA: TGTGCCAGCAGCTTAGCAGATAGCAATCAGCCCCAGCATTTT. It codes for CASSLADSNQPQHF.

The V and J genes are TRBV7-9 and TRBJ2-7, with 7 positions matching TRBD2. Germline V gene sequence: CDR1 SEHNR, CDR2 FQNEAQ (reference sequence). The junction had 8 bases not matched to a gene; V was cut back by 2 bases and J by 4 bases. This CDR3 comprises 15 residues. The CDR3: CASSLNGLVGYEQYF. CDR3 in DNA: TGTGCCAGCAGCTTAAACGGACTAGTGGGGTACGAGCAGTACTTC.

V is TRBV10-3 and J is TRBJ2-7; either TRBD1 or TRBD2 may supply D (5 bases each). The germline V and J ends were trimmed by 0 bases and 5 bases, with 11 bases remaining between them. The CDR3 is made up of 14 amino acids. Germline CDR1 reads ENHRY; CDR2 reads SYGVKD. DNA for the CDR3: TGTGCCATCAGTGAGTCGAGGGCCAGGGACGAGCAGTACTTC. It translates to CAISESRARDEQYF.

This clone appeared a few times. The chain's CDR3 is CSVEDGSGTNEQFF. The CDR3 nucleotides read TGCAGCGTTGAAGATGGGTCCGGGACCAATGAGCAGTTCTTC. The rearrangement uses TRBV29-1 and TRBJ2-1; TRBD1 or TRBD2 may be the D gene (5 bases each). The CDR3 runs 14 residues. V lost 0 bases, J lost 6 bases, and 12 bases lay in between. Germline loops: CDR1 SQVTM, CDR2 ANQGSEA.